Listed below are T cell receptor beta chains from one sample, sequenced in a study of human T cells and chemical hapten exposure. TCRdb analysed the 5' RACE reads with MiXCR anew, one entry per CDR3 protein. The sample includes tens of thousands of distinct CDR3 sequences, approximately 7.7% of them seen just once. These receptors were obtained from a male donor in good health. Each CDR3 is given without its conserved first and last residue. The size entry is marked missing in some rows and otherwise reads once, few, many or a size class.

few,TRBV6-1,TRBJ2-2,ASTPGTGDTGELF
few,TRBV4-1,TRBJ2-7,ASSQGTANSYEQY
.,TRBV6-5,TRBJ1-1,ASSLPNTEAF
.,TRBV9,TRBJ1-1,ASSGDRGHTEAF
many,TRBV9,TRBJ2-1,ASSVGGGRAENEQF
few,TRBV5-1,TRBJ2-5,ASRPLEETQY
few,TRBV7-2,TRBJ2-3,ASSLAELIDTQY
few,TRBV7-9,TRBJ1-1,ASSLQGPVNTEAF
.,TRBV9,TRBJ2-5,ASSVGAAQETQY
many,TRBV7-9,TRBJ2-3,ASPPGTGASDTQY
few,TRBV4-2,TRBJ1-6,ASSQEGTGSPLH
few,TRBV27,TRBJ2-2,ASSLVLRQGYTGELF
.,TRBV6-2/TRBV6-3,TRBJ2-1,ASSDAREFYEQF
many,TRBV20-1,TRBJ1-5,SARAGENQPQH
.,TRBV20-1,TRBJ1-1,SASSPRTGPMNTEAF
many,TRBV7-9,TRBJ2-5,ASSFLKTPRNQETQY
.,TRBV7-2,TRBJ2-3,ASSVQGGYDTQY
many,TRBV5-1,TRBJ2-5,ASSTGPGQSDQETQY
few,TRBV7-3,TRBJ1-4,ASSPSPTGDEKLF
.,TRBV12-3/TRBV12-4,TRBJ1-2,ASTSNRGEGYT
.,TRBV6-2/TRBV6-3,TRBJ1-6,ASRIQGASYNSPLH
.,TRBV10-3,TRBJ2-7,AISELDPGQY
.,TRBV20-1,TRBJ2-7,SARGATGSGYEQY
many,TRBV7-9,TRBJ2-5,ASSKVALAGETQY
many,TRBV13,TRBJ2-7,ASSYRTSGYEQY
many,TRBV5-1,TRBJ1-4,ASSFEGAHSEKLF
few,TRBV6-6,TRBJ1-1,ASSLAMGQGNTEAF